This T cell receptor (beta chain) stems from a study of early T cells in non-severe SARS-CoV-2 infection (dated by TCRdb to about 2021). Background for the entire study: Because TCR sequencing was done on bulk RNA from unsorted whole blood, the alpha and beta chains could not be paired.

Here is what the overall study found, with its caveats: Matching against VDJdb was skewed toward anti-spike CD8 responses, likely underestimated virus-specific expansions, and missed private and CD4 specificities.

This was a case-control study nested in a cohort of healthcare workers in London, UK, who had nasopharyngeal swab PCR tests and blood samples taken every week. Healthcare workers were enrolled in the week of the UK lockdown, from 23 to 31 March 2020, and were followed every week for up to about 15 weeks. Spanning cysteine to phenylalanine, the CDR3 consists of 16 amino acids. Only the CDR3 portion is preserved as DNA: 48 bases, with reading frame beginning at the first base. The germline V gene (reference sequence) provides CDR1 PRHDT and CDR2 FYEKMQ. The junction carries 17 bases between V and J, which are trimmed by 3 bases and 2 bases respectively. Library preparation used 5' RACE. Sequencing relied on a NextSeq 500. The TCR library protocol attached unique molecular identifiers to individual cDNA molecules to correct for sequencing error and PCR bias. Both TCR alpha and beta chains were sequenced, and tight co-correlation was observed between alpha and beta sequence abundances in each sample. Under the source paper's analysis protocol: V gene, J gene and CDR3 annotation of TCR sequences was performed with Decombinator V4. Expanded TCRs were defined as changing significantly between any two time points under a Poisson model with p below 0.0001. Abundances of TCRs were expressed as counts per million after normalisation to the total number of TCRs sequenced in each sample. TRAV1-2 paired with TRAJ12, TRAJ20 or TRAJ33 defined MAIT TCRs, while TRAV10 paired with TRAJ18 defined iNKT TCRs. VDJdb, accessed on 1 November 2021, was searched for TCRs annotated for CMV, EBV and SARS-CoV-2, and TCRs annotated for more than one antigen were excluded. In TCRdb, the public reads were trimmed at Q25 with fastp and aligned with MiXCR, with productive beta chains retained. CDR3 protein sequences are deduplicated, and each keeps its most common genes and DNA. TCRdb assigned the V and J calls; the authors' analysis was not used. This sample is represented by about 32,000 distinct CDR3 sequences; more than 4.5% of them were singletons. Of the sample, 3.5% falls within the top ten clones.

This clonotype was seen a few times. Its cognate antigen has yet to be identified. No clone much larger than this one lies a single base away; base qualities are absent. Sequencing was done on a sample of whole blood. The TCR originated in an adult who was a healthcare worker with PCR-confirmed SARS-CoV-2 infection or an uninfected control (not recorded which). The chain uses TRBV13 and TRBJ2-7; no D gene call is confident. This receptor carries the CDR3 CASSFAQSLTPYEQYF. The nucleotide sequence reads as follows: TGTGCCAGCAGCTTTGCACAGTCTCTGACCCCCTACGAGCAGTACTTC.